Below are 17 T cell receptor beta chains sequenced from a single sample in a study of blood T cell repertoires in COVID-19. The data were produced by immunoSEQ multiplex PCR, yet TCRdb's version contains in-frame clones alone and is incomplete. The table lists 250,000 or so clones, around 90% of them singletons. The sample comprised PBMCs or T cells enriched from blood (not recorded which). The receptors derive from a young woman with acute COVID-19.

This chain joins TRBV10-2 and TRBJ2-5, with 8 bases identical to TRBD1. The CDR3 is 16 residues long. The germline CDR1 and CDR2 sequences are WSHSY and SAAADI. V lost 7 bases to trimming and J lost 5 bases; unmatched junction nucleotides: 15. The CDR3 DNA reads TGCGCCAGCACCTTAATACCGGACAGGGCTATTGAGACCCAGTACTTC. It yields the protein CASTLIPDRAIETQYF.

The table lists this clone with a few counts. The CDR3 DNA follows: TGCGCCAGCAGCTTGGGGGGAGATGCGTCTCAGCCCCAGCATTTT. Protein: CASSLGGDASQPQHF. The chain uses TRBV5-1 and TRBJ1-5; D ambiguous. V lost 0 bases to trimming and J lost 6 bases, with 13 bases between them. The CDR3 runs 15 residues. CDR1 SGHRS and CDR2 YFSETQ come from the germline V gene.

J is TRBJ1-1 and V is TRBV11-2; D is uncertain. The germline V gene has CDR1 SGHAT and CDR2 FQNNGV. The CDR3 totals 12 residues. Trimming cost V 2 bases and J 10 bases, with 11 bases left between them. In DNA, the CDR3 is TGTGCCAGCAGCTTAAACGGGAAGATAGCTTTCTTT. Translating it yields CASSLNGKIAFF.

This chain links TRBV16 with TRBJ1-2; 8 bases line up with TRBD1. The CDR3 is 16 residues long. The germline V gene encodes CDR1 KGHSY and CDR2 FQNENV. V lost 5 bases, J lost 7 bases, and 15 bases stayed unmatched. Here the CDR3 DNA reads TGTGCCAGCAGCTTCACGTCAGGGGGCACGATCGGTGGCTACACCTTC. Protein product: CASSFTSGGTIGGYTF. Variable domain in full (rest from reference TRBV16 and TRBJ1-2): GEEVAQTPKHLVRGEGQKAKLYCAPIKGHSYVFWYQQVLKNEFKFLISFQNENVFDETGMPKERFSAKCLPNSPCSLEIQATKLEDSAVYFCASSFTSGGTIGGYTFGSGTRLTVV.

The chain combines TRBV7-3 with TRBJ2-2; 8 bases fit TRBD1. The CDR3 extends over 17 amino acids. The junction had 6 bases not matched to a gene; V was cut back by 0 bases and J by 3 bases. CDR1 and CDR2 from the germline V gene are SGHTA and FQGTGA. The chain's CDR3 is CASSLTSQGADTGELFF. DNA of the CDR3: TGTGCCAGCAGCTTAACGTCGCAGGGGGCCGACACCGGGGAGCTGTTTTTT.

The V and J genes are TRBV10-1 and TRBJ2-1, with a tentative D call TRBD2 (5 bases). The CDR3 is made up of 13 amino acids. The germline V gene encodes CDR1 WNHNN and CDR2 SYGVQD (reference sequence). Trimming left V 8 bases short and J 4 bases short, with 12 bases between. The chain's CDR3 is CASQEGFYNEQFF. Here the CDR3 DNA reads TGCGCCAGCCAAGAGGGATTTTACAATGAGCAGTTCTTC.

The CDR3 region has the DNA TGCAGTGCTAGTACGTCTAGCGGGATCCGCTACGAGCAGTACTTC. It encodes CSASTSSGIRYEQYF. This chain links TRBV20-1 with TRBJ2-7; 9 bases map to TRBD2. The germline CDR1 and CDR2 sequences are DFQATT and SNEGSKA (reference sequence). The CDR3 length is 15 residues. Trimming at V came to 3 bases and at J to 3 bases, leaving 9 bases not matched to a gene.

Only one count was recorded for this clone. The CDR3 DNA follows: TGTGCCAGCAGCCAAGATTGGGACAGGGCGTACGAGCAGTACTTC. Its translation is CASSQDWDRAYEQYF. The chain links TRBV3-1 (or the pseudogene TRBV3-2) to TRBJ2-7; TRBD1 matches at 9 bases. The CDR3 is 15 residues long. The J segment lost 4 bases and the V segment lost 0 bases, leaving 4 bases of the junction unmatched. CDR1 and CDR2 (germline): LGHDT, YNNKEL (reference sequence).

V usage is TRBV3-1 (or the pseudogene TRBV3-2) and J usage is TRBJ2-1, with 13 bases lining up with TRBD2. This CDR3 comprises 19 residues. After removal of 0 bases from V and 6 bases from J, the junction contained 11 bases not matched to a gene. Germline V gene sequence: CDR1 LGHDT, CDR2 YNNKEL (reference sequence). The CDR3 sequence is CASSQDPPWTSGSSNEQFF. CDR3 nucleotide sequence: TGTGCCAGCAGCCAAGACCCACCCTGGACTAGCGGGAGCAGCAATGAGCAGTTCTTC.

The sample holds a few counts of this clone. The chain joins TRBV6-2 or TRBV6-3 to TRBJ2-3; 11 nucleotides agree with TRBD2. V lost 5 bases, J lost 5 bases, and 3 bases stayed unmatched. In germline, CDR1 is MNHEY, CDR2 SVGEGT. The length of the CDR3 is 14 residues. The CDR3 protein is CASSLAGGGDTQYF. Written as DNA, the CDR3 is TGTGCCAGCAGTCTAGCGGGAGGAGGAGATACGCAGTATTTT.

The chain links TRBV28 to TRBJ2-1; D unclear. Germline-derived CDR1 and CDR2 are MDHEN and SYDVKM. The CDR3 runs to 14 residues. V was clipped by 3 bases and J by 10 bases, with 16 bases between them. The CDR3 DNA is TGTGCCAGCAGTTTTCTCCCTTACGCGGCCGAGCAGTTCTTC. It codes for CASSFLPYAAEQFF.

This chain links TRBV28 with TRBJ1-2; 8 bases line up with TRBD1. V lost 1 base and J lost 4; bases outside the gene matches: 5. Germline lookup yields CDR1 MDHEN and CDR2 SYDVKM. The CDR3 is 15 residues long. CDR3 nucleotides: TGTGCCAGCAGTTTATCCCCCGGGACAGGCTATGGCTACACCTTC. It yields the protein CASSLSPGTGYGYTF.

This chain joins TRBV5-4 and TRBJ1-2; TRBD1 is a possible D gene (5 bases). The germline V gene has CDR1 SGHNT and CDR2 YYREEE (reference sequence). The CDR3 covers 15 residues. Deletions cut 2 bases from V and 1 base from J, with 12 bases between. CDR3 in DNA: TGTGCCAGCAGCTTTTCCGGGGGGAGTAACTATGGCTACACCTTC. Encoded protein: CASSFSGGSNYGYTF.

This clone was counted once. The J gene is TRBJ1-5, the V gene TRBV11-2; the match to TRBD1 covers 7 bases. This CDR3 has 14 amino acids. The germline V gene has CDR1 SGHAT and CDR2 FQNNGV. Trimming at V came to 1 base and at J to 4 bases, leaving 1 base not matched to a gene. In nucleotides, the CDR3 is TGTGCCAGCAGCTTAGCAGGGGGTAATCAGCCCCAGCATTTT. Translated, it gives CASSLAGGNQPQHF.

The V call is TRBV28, the J call TRBJ1-4; tentative D call: TRBD1 (5 bases). This CDR3 spans 10 amino acids. V was shortened by 8 bases and J by 13 bases, with 11 bases between the two germline ends. Per germline, CDR1 MDHEN and CDR2 SYDVKM. The CDR3 DNA sequence: TGTGCCAGCGGTCAAAGGGGACTGTTTTTT. Protein product: CASGQRGLFF.

V usage is TRBV15 and J usage is TRBJ2-2; D is ambiguous. The germline CDR1 and CDR2 sequences are LNHNV and YYDKDF (reference sequence). V lost 4 bases, J lost 3 bases, and 3 bases lay in between. This CDR3 comprises 12 residues. CDR3 in amino acids: CATSTYTGELFF. The CDR3, as DNA: TGTGCCACCAGCACGTACACCGGGGAGCTGTTTTTT.

The V gene is TRBV7-9, the J gene TRBJ2-3; 9 nucleotides align to TRBD1. CDR3 length: 15 amino acids. V was clipped by 5 bases and J by 6 bases; unmatched bases: 9. CDR1 and CDR2 from the germline V gene are SEHNR and FQNEAQ (reference sequence). The CDR3: CASSPTGGAVDTQYF. The DNA for the CDR3 is TGTGCCAGCAGCCCGACAGGGGGAGCCGTGGATACGCAGTATTTT.